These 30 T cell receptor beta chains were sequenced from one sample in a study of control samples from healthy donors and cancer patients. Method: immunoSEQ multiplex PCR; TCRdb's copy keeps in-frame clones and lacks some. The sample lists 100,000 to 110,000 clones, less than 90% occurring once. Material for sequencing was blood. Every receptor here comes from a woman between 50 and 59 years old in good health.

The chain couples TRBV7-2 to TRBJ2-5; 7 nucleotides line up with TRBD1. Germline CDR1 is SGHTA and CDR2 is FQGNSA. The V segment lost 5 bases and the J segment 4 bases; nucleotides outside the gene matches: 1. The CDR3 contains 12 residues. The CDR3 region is CASSRDRETQYF. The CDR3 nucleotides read TGTGCCAGCAGCAGGGACAGAGAGACCCAGTACTTC.

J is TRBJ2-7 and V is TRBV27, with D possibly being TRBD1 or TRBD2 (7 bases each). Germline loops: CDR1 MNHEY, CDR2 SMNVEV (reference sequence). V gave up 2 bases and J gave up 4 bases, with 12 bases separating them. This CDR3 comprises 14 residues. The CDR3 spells CASSLNRGGYEQYF. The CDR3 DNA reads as TGTGCCAGCAGTTTAAACAGGGGAGGGTACGAGCAGTACTTC.

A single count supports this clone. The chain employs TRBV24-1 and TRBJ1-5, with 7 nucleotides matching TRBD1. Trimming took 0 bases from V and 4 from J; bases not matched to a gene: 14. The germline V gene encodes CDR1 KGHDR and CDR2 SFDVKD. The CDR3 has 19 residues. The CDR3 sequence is CATSDLPSGGGSGNQPQHF. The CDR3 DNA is TGTGCCACCAGTGATTTGCCATCAGGGGGGGGGTCAGGTAATCAGCCCCAGCATTTT.

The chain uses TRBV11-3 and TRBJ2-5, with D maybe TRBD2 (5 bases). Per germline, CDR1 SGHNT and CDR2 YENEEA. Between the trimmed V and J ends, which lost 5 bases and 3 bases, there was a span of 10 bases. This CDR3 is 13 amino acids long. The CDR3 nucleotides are TGTGCCAGCAGCCAAGAGGGAAAAGAGACCCAGTACTTC. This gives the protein CASSQEGKETQYF.

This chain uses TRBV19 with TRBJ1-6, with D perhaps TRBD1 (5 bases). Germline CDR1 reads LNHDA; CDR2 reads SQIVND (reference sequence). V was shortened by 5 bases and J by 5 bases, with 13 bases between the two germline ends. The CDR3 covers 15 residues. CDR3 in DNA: TGTGCCAGTAGTGGGACGGACGACAATAATTCACCCCTCCACTTT. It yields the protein CASSGTDDNNSPLHF.

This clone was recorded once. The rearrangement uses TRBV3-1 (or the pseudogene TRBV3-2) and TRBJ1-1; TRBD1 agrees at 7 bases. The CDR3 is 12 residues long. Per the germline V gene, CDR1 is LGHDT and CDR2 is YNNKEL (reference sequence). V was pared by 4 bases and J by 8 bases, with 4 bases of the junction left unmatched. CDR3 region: CASSLLTGEAFF. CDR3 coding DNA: TGTGCCAGCAGCCTACTGACAGGGGAAGCTTTCTTT.

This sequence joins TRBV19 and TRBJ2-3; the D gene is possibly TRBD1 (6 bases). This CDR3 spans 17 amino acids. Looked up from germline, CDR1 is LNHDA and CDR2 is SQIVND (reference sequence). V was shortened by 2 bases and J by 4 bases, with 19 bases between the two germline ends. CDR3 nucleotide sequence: TGTGCCAGTAGTATACCATATGGGGGCGCGGGCTCAGATACGCAGTATTTT. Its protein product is CASSIPYGGAGSDTQYF.

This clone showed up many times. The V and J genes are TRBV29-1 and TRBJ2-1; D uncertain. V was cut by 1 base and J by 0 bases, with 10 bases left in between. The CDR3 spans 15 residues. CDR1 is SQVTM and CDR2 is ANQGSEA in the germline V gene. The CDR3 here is CSVEVWESSYNEQFF. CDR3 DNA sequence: TGCAGCGTTGAAGTGTGGGAAAGCTCCTACAATGAGCAGTTCTTC.

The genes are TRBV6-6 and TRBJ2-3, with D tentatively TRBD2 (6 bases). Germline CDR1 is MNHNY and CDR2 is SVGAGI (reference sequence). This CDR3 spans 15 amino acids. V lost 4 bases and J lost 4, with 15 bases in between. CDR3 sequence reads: CASSSVADGPDTQYF. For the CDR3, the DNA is TGTGCCAGCAGTTCCGTAGCGGACGGCCCAGATACGCAGTATTTT.

The CDR3 sequence is CASSLAGINEQFF. Here the CDR3 DNA reads TGTGCCAGCAGCTTAGCAGGTATCAATGAGCAGTTCTTC. This chain uses TRBV11-1 with TRBJ2-1; D gene unclear. Germline lookup yields CDR1 SGHAT and CDR2 FQDESV (reference sequence). V shed 0 bases and J shed 6 bases, with 6 bases lying between them. The CDR3 consists of 13 residues.

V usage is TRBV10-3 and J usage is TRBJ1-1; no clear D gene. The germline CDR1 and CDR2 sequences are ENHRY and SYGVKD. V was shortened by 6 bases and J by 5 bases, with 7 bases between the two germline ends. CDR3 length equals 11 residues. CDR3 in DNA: TGTGCCATCAGGGAGCAGACTGAAGCTTTCTTT. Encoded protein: CAIREQTEAFF.

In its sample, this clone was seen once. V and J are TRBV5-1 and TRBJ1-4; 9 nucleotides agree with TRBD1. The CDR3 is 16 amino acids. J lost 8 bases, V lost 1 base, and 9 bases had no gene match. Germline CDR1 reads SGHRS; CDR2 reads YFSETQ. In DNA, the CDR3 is TGCGCCAGCAGCTTGTTCTACAGGGGGCTAAGGGAAAAACTGTTTTTT. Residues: CASSLFYRGLREKLFF.

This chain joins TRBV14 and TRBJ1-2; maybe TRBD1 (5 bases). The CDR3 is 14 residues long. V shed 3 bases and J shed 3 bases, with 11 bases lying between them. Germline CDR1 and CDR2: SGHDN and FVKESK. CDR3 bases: TGTGCCAGCAGCCAGGCCTGGGACGACTATGGCTACACCTTC. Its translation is CASSQAWDDYGYTF. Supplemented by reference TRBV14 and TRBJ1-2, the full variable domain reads EAGVTQFPSHSVIEKGQTVTLRCDPISGHDNLYWYRRVMGKEIKFLLHFVKESKQDESGMPNNRFLAERTGGTYSTLKVQPAELEDSGVYFCASSQAWDDYGYTFGSGTRLTVV.

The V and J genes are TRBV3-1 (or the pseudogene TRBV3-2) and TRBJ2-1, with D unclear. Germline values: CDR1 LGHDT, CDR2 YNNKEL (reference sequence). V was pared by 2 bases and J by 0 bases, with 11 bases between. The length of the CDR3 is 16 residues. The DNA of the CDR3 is TGTGCCAGCAGCCAATCCCTTTTCATCTCCTACAATGAGCAGTTCTTC. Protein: CASSQSLFISYNEQFF.

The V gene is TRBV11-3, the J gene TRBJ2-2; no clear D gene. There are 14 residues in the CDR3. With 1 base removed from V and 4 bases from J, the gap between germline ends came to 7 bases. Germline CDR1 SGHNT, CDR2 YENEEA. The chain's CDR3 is CASSLVLGTGELFF. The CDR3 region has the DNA TGTGCCAGCAGCTTAGTGCTAGGCACCGGGGAGCTGTTTTTT.

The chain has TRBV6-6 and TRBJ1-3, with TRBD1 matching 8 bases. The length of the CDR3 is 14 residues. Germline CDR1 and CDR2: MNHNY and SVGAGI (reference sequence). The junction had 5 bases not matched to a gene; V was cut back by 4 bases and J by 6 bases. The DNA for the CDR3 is TGTGCCAGCAGTTTCGGACAGGGCTTAAACACCATATATTTT. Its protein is CASSFGQGLNTIYF.

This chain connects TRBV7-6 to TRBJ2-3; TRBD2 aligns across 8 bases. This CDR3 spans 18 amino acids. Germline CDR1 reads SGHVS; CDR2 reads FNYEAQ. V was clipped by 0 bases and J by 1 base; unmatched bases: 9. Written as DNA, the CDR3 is TGTGCCAGCAGCTTAGCAACGGGAGGGCCCTCGGGCACAGATACGCAGTATTTT. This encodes CASSLATGGPSGTDTQYF.

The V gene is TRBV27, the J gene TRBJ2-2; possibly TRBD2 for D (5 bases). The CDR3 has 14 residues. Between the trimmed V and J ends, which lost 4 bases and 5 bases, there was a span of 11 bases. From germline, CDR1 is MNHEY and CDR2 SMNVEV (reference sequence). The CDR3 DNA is TGTGCCAGCAGTTCTGAGGGCGCGACCGGGGAGCTGTTTTTT. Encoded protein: CASSSEGATGELFF.

The CDR3 is CASRKLADSNEQFF. The CDR3 DNA follows: TGTGCCAGCAGGAAACTAGCGGACAGCAATGAGCAGTTCTTC. The chain is built from TRBV2 and TRBJ2-1, with 8 nucleotides matching TRBD2. Per the germline V gene, CDR1 is SNHLY and CDR2 is FYNNEI. V lost 6 bases to trimming and J lost 6 bases; unmatched junction nucleotides: 7. CDR3 size: 14 residues.

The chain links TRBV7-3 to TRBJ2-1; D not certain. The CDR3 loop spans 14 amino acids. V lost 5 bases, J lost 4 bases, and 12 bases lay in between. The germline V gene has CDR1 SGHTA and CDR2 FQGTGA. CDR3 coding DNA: TGTGCCAGCAGCCGACCCGGCTTTTACAATGAGCAGTTCTTC. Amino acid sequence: CASSRPGFYNEQFF.

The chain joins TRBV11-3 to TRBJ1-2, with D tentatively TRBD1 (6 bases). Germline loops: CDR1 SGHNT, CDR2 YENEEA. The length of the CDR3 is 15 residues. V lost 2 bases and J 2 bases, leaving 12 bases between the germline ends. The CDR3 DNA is TGTGCCAGCAGCTTATTAGGACAGATCAACTATGGCTACACCTTC. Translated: CASSLLGQINYGYTF.

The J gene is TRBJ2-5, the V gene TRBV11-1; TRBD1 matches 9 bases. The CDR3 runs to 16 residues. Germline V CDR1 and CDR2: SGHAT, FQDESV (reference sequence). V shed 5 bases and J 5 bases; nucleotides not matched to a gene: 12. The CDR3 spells CASSGAGTGFGETQYF. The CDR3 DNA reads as TGTGCCAGCAGCGGCGCCGGGACAGGGTTCGGGGAGACCCAGTACTTC. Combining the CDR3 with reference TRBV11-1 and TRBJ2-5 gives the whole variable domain EAEVAQSPRYKITEKSQAVAFWCDPISGHATLYWYRQILGQGPELLVQFQDESVVDDSQLPKDRFSAERLKGVDSTLKIQPAELGDSAMYLCASSGAGTGFGETQYFGPGTRLLVL.

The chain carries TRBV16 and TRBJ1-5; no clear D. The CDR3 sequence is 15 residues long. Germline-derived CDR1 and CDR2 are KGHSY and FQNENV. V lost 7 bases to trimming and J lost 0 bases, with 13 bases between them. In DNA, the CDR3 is TGTGCCAGCAAAGCCACCCCCCTTAGCAATCAGCCCCAGCATTTT. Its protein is CASKATPLSNQPQHF.

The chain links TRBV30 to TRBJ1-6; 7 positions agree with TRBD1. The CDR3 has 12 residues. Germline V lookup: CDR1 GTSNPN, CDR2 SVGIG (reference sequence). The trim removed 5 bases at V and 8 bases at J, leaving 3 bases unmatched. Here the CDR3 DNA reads TGTGCCTGGGACAGGGACGATTCACCCCTCCACTTT. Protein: CAWDRDDSPLHF.

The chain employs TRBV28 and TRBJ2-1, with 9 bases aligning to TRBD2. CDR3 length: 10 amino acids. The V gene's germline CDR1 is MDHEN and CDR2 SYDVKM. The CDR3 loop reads CASGRREQFF. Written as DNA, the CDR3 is TGTGCGAGCGGGAGGCGTGAGCAGTTCTTC.

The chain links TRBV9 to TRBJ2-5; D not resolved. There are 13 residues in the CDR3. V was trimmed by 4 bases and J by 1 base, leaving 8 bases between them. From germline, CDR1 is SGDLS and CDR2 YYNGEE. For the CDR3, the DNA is TGTGCCAGCAGCCCTAGGCTCCAAGAGACCCAGTACTTC. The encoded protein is CASSPRLQETQYF.

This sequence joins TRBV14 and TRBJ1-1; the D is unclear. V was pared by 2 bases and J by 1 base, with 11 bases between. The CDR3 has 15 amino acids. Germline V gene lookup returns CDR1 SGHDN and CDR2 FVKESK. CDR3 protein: CASSQFVGPNTEAFF. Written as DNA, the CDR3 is TGTGCCAGCAGCCAATTCGTCGGGCCGAACACTGAAGCTTTCTTT. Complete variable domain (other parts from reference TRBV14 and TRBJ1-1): EAGVTQFPSHSVIEKGQTVTLRCDPISGHDNLYWYRRVMGKEIKFLLHFVKESKQDESGMPNNRFLAERTGGTYSTLKVQPAELEDSGVYFCASSQFVGPNTEAFFGQGTRLTVV.

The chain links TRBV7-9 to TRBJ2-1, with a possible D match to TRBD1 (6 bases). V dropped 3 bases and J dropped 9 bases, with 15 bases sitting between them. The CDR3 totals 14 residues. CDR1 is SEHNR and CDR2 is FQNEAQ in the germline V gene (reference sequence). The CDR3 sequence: CASSFEGGLGEQFF. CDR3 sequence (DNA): TGTGCCAGCAGCTTTGAAGGGGGTTTGGGTGAGCAGTTCTTC.

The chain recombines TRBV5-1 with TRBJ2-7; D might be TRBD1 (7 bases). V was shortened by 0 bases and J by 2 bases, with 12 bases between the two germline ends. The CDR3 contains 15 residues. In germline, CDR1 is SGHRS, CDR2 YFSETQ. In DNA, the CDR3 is TGCGCCAGCAGCTTGGAGGGCAGGGGGGCCTACGAGCAGTACTTC. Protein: CASSLEGRGAYEQYF.

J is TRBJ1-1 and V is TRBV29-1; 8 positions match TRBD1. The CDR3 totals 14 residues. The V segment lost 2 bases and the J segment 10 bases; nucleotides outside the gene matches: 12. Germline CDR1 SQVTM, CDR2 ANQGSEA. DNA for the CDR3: TGCAGCGTTGAAATTCAGGGGGCAGGGGGGTCAGCTTTCTTT. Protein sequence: CSVEIQGAGGSAFF.